This TCR beta chain originates from a study of Graves' ophthalmopathy and Graves' hyperthyroidism. Looking at the study overall: Sampling took place at initial diagnosis, with peripheral blood obtained before any treatment.

Germline values: CDR1 ENHRY, CDR2 SYGVKD. Losses at the gene ends were 6 bases for V and 6 bases for J; bases not matched to a gene: 3. The CDR3 runs to 15 residues. Scientists amplified the TCR beta CDR3 regions from RNA transcripts. The library came from an HTBI-primed first-round RT-PCR and a second-round multiplex PCR. TCRdb processed the multiplex PCR reads anew with MiXCR; each CDR3 protein has one entry. The data contain around 660,000 distinct CDR3 sequences, roughly two fifths of them singletons. PBMCs stemmed from over 9.5 ml of fresh peripheral blood. The clonotype comes from an adult man with Graves' ophthalmopathy. This rearrangement joins TRBV10-3 to TRBJ2-3; the match to TRBD2 covers 16 bases. Sequenced sample: peripheral blood. The CDR3 coding sequence is TGTGCCATCAGAGGGACTAGCGGGAGGGCGGATACGCAGTATTTT. Protein product: CAIRGTSGRADTQYF.